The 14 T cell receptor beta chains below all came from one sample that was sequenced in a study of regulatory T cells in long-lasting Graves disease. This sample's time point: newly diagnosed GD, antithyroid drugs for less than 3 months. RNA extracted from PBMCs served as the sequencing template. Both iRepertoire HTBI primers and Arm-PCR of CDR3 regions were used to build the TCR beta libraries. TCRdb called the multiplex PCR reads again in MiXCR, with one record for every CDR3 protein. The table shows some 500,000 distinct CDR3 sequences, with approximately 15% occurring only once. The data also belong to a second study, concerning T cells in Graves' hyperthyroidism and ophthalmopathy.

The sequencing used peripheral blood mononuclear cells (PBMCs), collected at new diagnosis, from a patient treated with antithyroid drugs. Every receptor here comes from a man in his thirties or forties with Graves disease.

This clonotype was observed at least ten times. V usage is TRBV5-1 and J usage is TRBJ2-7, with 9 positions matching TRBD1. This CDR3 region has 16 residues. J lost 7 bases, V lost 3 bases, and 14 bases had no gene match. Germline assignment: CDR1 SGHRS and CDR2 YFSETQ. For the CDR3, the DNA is TGCGCCAGCAGCTCCGCAAGGACAGGGGCATCGGGAGAGCAGTACTTC. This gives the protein CASSSARTGASGEQYF.

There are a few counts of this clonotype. This CDR3 reads CACPGTATNEKLFF. In nucleotides, the CDR3 is TGTGCCTGCCCCGGGACAGCAACTAATGAAAAACTGTTTTTT. The rearrangement links TRBV30 to TRBJ1-4, with 7 bases lining up with TRBD1. The CDR3 loop spans 14 amino acids. Germline V gene data show CDR1 as GTSNPN and CDR2 as SVGIG (reference sequence). The trim removed 6 bases at V and 0 bases at J, leaving 4 bases unmatched.

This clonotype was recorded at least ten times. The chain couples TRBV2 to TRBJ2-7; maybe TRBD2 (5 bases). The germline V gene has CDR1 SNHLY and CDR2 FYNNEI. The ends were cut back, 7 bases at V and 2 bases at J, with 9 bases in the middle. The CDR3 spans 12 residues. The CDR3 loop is CASIPGAYEQYF. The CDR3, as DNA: TGTGCCAGCATCCCCGGGGCCTACGAGCAGTACTTC.

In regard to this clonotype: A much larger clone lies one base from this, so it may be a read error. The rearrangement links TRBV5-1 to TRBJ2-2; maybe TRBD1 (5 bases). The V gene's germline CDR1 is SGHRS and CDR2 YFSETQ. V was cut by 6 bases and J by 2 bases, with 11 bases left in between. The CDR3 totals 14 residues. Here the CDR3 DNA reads TGCGCCAGCACTTTGACAGTTAACACCGGGGAGCTGTTTTTT. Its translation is CASTLTVNTGELFF.

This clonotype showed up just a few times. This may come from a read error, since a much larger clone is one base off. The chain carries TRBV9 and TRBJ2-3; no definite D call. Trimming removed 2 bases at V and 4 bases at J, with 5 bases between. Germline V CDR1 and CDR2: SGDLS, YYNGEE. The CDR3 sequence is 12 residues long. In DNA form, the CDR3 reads TGTGCCAGCAGCGTGAGCGCAGATACGCAGTATTTT. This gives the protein CASSVSADTQYF.

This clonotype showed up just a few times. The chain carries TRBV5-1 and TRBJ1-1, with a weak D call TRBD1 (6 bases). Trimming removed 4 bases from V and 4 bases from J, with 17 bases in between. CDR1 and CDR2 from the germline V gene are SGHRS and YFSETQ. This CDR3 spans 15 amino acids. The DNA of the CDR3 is TGCGCCAGCAGCGACCGGGACACCTCTACCACTGAAGCTTTCTTT. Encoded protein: CASSDRDTSTTEAFF.

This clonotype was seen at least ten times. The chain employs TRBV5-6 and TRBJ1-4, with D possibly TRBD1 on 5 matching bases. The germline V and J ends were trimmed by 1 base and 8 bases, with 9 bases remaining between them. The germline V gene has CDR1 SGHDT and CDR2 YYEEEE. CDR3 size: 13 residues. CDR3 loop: CASSLRGEEKLFF. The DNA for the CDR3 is TGTGCCAGCAGCTTGAGGGGCGAGGAAAAACTGTTTTTT.

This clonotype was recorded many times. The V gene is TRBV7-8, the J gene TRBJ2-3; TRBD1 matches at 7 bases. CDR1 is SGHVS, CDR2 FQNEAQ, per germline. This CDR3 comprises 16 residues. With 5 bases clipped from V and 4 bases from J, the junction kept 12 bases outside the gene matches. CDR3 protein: CASSVETGSSADTQYF. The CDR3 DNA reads TGTGCCAGCAGCGTAGAGACAGGGAGTAGTGCAGATACGCAGTATTTT.

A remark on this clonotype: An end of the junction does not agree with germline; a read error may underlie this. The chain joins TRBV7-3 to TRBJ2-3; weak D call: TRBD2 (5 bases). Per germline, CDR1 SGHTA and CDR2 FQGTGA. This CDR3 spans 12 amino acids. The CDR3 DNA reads TGTGCCAGCAGCCAAATAGGAGGCCCTAGTCATTTT. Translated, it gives CASSQIGGPSHF.

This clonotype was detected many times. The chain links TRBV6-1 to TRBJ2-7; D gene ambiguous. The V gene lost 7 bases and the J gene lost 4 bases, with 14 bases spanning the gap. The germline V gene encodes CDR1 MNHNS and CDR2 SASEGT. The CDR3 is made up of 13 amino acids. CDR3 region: CASIGSTFYEQYF. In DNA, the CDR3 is TGTGCCAGCATCGGTAGCACCTTTTACGAGCAGTACTTC.

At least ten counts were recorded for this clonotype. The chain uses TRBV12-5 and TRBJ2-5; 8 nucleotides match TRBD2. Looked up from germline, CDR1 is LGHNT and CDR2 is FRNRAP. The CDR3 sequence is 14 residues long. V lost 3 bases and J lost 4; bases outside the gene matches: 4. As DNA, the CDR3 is TGTGCTAGTGGTTTCAGCGGGAGAGGAGAGACCCAGTACTTC. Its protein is CASGFSGRGETQYF.

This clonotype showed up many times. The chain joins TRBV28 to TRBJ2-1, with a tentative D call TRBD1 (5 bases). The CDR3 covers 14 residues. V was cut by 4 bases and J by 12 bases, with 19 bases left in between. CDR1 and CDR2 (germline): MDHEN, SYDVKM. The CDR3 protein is CASSSNGQGASQFF. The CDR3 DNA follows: TGTGCCAGCAGTTCGAACGGACAAGGAGCATCGCAGTTCTTC.

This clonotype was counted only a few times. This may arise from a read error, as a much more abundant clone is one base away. The CDR3 sequence is CASSLVLAGSEQHF. For the CDR3, the DNA is TGTGCCAGCAGCTTAGTTCTAGCGGGGAGCGAGCAGCACTTC. This chain uses TRBV7-9 with TRBJ2-7, with 9 positions matching TRBD2. The length of the CDR3 is 14 residues. Germline-derived CDR1 and CDR2 are SEHNR and FQNEAQ (reference sequence).

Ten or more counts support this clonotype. CDR3 coding DNA: TGTGCCAGTAGTATAGGAGGCGGGACGCAGTATTTT. The encoded protein is CASSIGGGTQYF. The chain recombines TRBV19 with TRBJ2-3; D possibly corresponds to TRBD2 (5 bases). Trimming shortened V by 1 base and J by 9 bases, and 8 bases separated the two germline ends. This CDR3 contains 12 residues. In germline, CDR1 is LNHDA, CDR2 SQIVND (reference sequence).